These T cell receptor beta chains were read from a single sample in a study of stem cell transplantation in POMP-related autoinflammatory disease. TCRdb keeps only in-frame clones here, not all; method: immunoSEQ multiplex PCR. The profile covers roughly 32,000 clones, with 70% to 90% appearing a single time and over 0.65% taken by the ten largest. The starting material was CD4+ T cells from PBMCs, obtained before stem cell transplantation. All receptors derive from a human donor with POMP-related autoinflammation and immune dysregulation (PRAID). CDR3s include the opening cysteine and the closing phenylalanine or tryptophan. Fields, in order: J gene, D gene, V gene, clone size, CDR3 protein, CDR3 DNA. D genes are given only for firm matches. Clone size is not always given. Where it is, it says once, few, many or a class for expanded clones.

>TRBJ2-3|.|TRBV2|once
CASSEALLNTDTQYF
TGTGCCAGCAGTGAAGCGCTTTTGAATACCGATACGCAGTATTTT
>TRBJ2-7|TRBD2|TRBV9|.
CASSVAEAGGLYEQYF
TGTGCCAGCAGCGTAGCGGAGGCGGGAGGGCTATACGAGCAGTACTTC
>TRBJ1-5|.|TRBV5-1|.
CANLGGQPQHF
TGCGCCAACCTGGGAGGGCAGCCCCAGCATTTT
>TRBJ2-3|TRBD2|TRBV5-1|.
CASSGGLAGADTQYF
TGCGCCAGCAGCGGAGGACTAGCGGGGGCAGATACGCAGTATTTT
>TRBJ2-7|.|TRBV27|.
CASSLTGALYEQYF
TGTGCCAGCAGTTTGACCGGGGCCCTCTACGAGCAGTACTTC
>TRBJ1-1|TRBD1|TRBV7-3|.
CASSPTGGPNTEAFF
TGTGCCAGCAGCCCAACAGGGGGCCCTAACACTGAAGCTTTCTTT
>TRBJ2-7|.|TRBV6-6|.
CASTVGGPPYEQYF
TGTGCCAGCACCGTAGGTGGACCACCCTACGAGCAGTACTTC
>TRBJ2-7|TRBD2|TRBV28|.
CASTSGEREFYEQYF
TGTGCCAGCACCTCGGGTGAGCGGGAGTTCTACGAGCAGTACTTC
>TRBJ2-5|TRBD2|TRBV19|.
CASSTGTNEGQETQYF
TGTGCCAGTAGTACGGGGACTAATGAGGGCCAAGAGACCCAGTACTTC
>TRBJ2-7|TRBD1|TRBV28|once
CASSLAGGITYEQYF
TGTGCCAGCAGTTTAGCAGGGGGAATAACCTACGAGCAGTACTTC
>TRBJ1-5|TRBD1|TRBV4-1|.
CASSLGTGFQVSNQPQHF
TGCGCCAGCAGCCTGGGGACAGGCTTCCAGGTTAGCAATCAGCCCCAGCATTTT
>TRBJ2-3|TRBD2|TRBV7-2|.
CASSLGLAGAGDTQYF
TGTGCCAGCAGCTTAGGTCTAGCGGGGGCCGGAGATACGCAGTATTTT
>TRBJ1-2|.|TRBV4-1|.
CASSQETASYGYTF
TGCGCCAGCAGCCAAGAAACGGCCTCATATGGCTACACCTTC
>TRBJ1-5|TRBD1|TRBV6-1|.
CASSVTRDRGNQPQHF
TGTGCCAGCAGTGTTACTAGGGACAGGGGAAATCAGCCCCAGCATTTT
>TRBJ1-2|TRBD1|TRBV11-2|few
CASSLAGTGYGYTF
TGTGCCAGCAGCTTAGCCGGGACAGGGTATGGCTACACCTTC
>TRBJ2-7|.|TRBV9|.
CASSGSGTGEQYF
TGTGCCAGCAGCGGGTCTGGTACGGGCGAGCAGTACTTC
>TRBJ2-5|TRBD1|TRBV4-2|.
CASSQEWTGGKETQYF
TGTGCCAGCAGCCAAGAGTGGACAGGGGGTAAAGAGACCCAGTACTTC
>TRBJ1-2|TRBD1|TRBV4-2|once
CASSQDQGGNGYTF
TGTGCCAGCAGCCAAGATCAGGGGGGTAATGGCTACACCTTC
>TRBJ2-3|TRBD1|TRBV2|.
CASSAGQGGIDTQYF
TGTGCCAGCAGTGCAGGACAGGGGGGGATAGATACGCAGTATTTT
>TRBJ2-7|.|TRBV6-1|.
CASSELYEQYF
TGTGCCAGCAGTGAACTTTACGAGCAGTACTTC
>TRBJ2-7|TRBD1|TRBV6-1|.
CASARDRSSYEQYF
TGTGCCAGCGCTCGGGACAGGAGCTCATACGAGCAGTACTTC
>TRBJ2-5|TRBD1|TRBV7-6|.
CASSLTGAKETQYF
TGTGCCAGCAGCTTAACAGGGGCAAAAGAGACCCAGTACTTC
>TRBJ2-5|.|TRBV9|.
CASSPSLTETQYF
TGTGCCAGCAGCCCTTCGCTGACGGAGACCCAGTACTTC
>TRBJ1-3|.|TRBV6-5|few
CASSYSSRESGNTIYF
TGTGCCAGCAGTTACTCGAGCAGGGAGTCAGGAAACACCATATATTTT
>TRBJ2-1|.|TRBV18|.
CASSPSEGVYNEQFF
TGTGCCAGCTCACCATCTGAGGGTGTATACAATGAGCAGTTCTTC
>TRBJ1-1|.|TRBV5-1|.
CASSLMGGTNTEAFF
TGCGCCAGCAGTCTCATGGGGGGGACGAACACTGAAGCTTTCTTT
>TRBJ2-7|.|TRBV28|.
CASTRTGAAGGHSYEQYF
TGTGCCAGCACCCGGACAGGGGCAGCGGGAGGGCATTCCTACGAGCAGTACTTC
>TRBJ2-2|TRBD2|TRBV6-6|.
CASLAGVTGELFF
TGTGCCAGCCTAGCGGGGGTTACCGGGGAGCTGTTTTTT
>TRBJ2-7|TRBD1|TRBV23-1|.
CASSRDRVLYEQYF
TGCGCCAGCAGTAGGGACAGGGTGCTCTACGAGCAGTACTTC